Listed below are T cell receptor beta chains from one sample, sequenced in a study of vaccination and CD4 T cells after COVID-19. TCRdb re-called the PCR reads with MiXCR, one entry per CDR3 protein. The sample consists of 9,000 to 13,000 distinct CDR3 sequences, around 67% of them appearing once. No antigens are known for them. Input material: CD4+ T cells from blood, cultured in vitro. The source is a human donor who had recovered from COVID-19. Both conserved end residues are part of each CDR3. Each record gives: clone size, V gene, J gene, D gene, CDR3 DNA, CDR3 protein. The D gene is left open where the match is weak. The size of a clone is reported for some rows only, either as once, few or many, or as a class for expanded clones.

.	TRBV7-9	TRBJ1-1	TRBD1	TGTGCCAGCAGCTTAACAGGGGGGGACACTGAAGCTTTCTTT	CASSLTGGDTEAFF
.	TRBV19	TRBJ1-3	.	TGTGCCAGTACTCTGAGGACGGCTGGAAACACCATATATTTT	CASTLRTAGNTIYF
.	TRBV6-1	TRBJ1-2	TRBD1	TGTGCCAGCCACACGGACAGGGGGCAAGGCTACACCTTC	CASHTDRGQGYTF
.	TRBV30	TRBJ1-5	TRBD1	TGTGCCTGGAGCACCGCGGGACAGCCATATCAGCCCCAGCATTTT	CAWSTAGQPYQPQHF
once	TRBV6-5	TRBJ2-1	TRBD2	TGTGCCAGCAGTTTAGCGGGAGGGGCCTCCTACAATGAGCAGTTCTTC	CASSLAGGASYNEQFF
.	TRBV7-6	TRBJ2-2	.	TGTGCCAGCAGTTTAGCTGCGAACACCGGGGAGCTGTTTTTT	CASSLAANTGELFF
.	TRBV20-1	TRBJ2-7	.	TGCAGTGCTGTGAATGGACCCTACGAGCAGTACTTC	CSAVNGPYEQYF
.	TRBV11-2	TRBJ1-2	.	TGTGCCAGCAGCTTAGAACAGGGCCGTCTCCGGGGCTACACCTTC	CASSLEQGRLRGYTF
medium-sized	TRBV6-5	TRBJ1-1	TRBD1	TGTGCCAGCAGTTACACCGGACAGGGGGCCACGGCTTTCTTT	CASSYTGQGATAFF
.	TRBV20-1	TRBJ2-7	TRBD2	TGCAGTGCCCAATCTCCGGGAGGGCAACAGTACTTC	CSAQSPGGQQYF
.	TRBV15	TRBJ2-5	TRBD1	TGTGCCACCAGCAGGGACAGGGGGCAAGAGACCCAGTACTTC	CATSRDRGQETQYF
.	TRBV24-1	TRBJ2-3	TRBD1	TGTGCCACCAGTGATCCGGGACAGGGCTTCACAGATACGCAGTATTTT	CATSDPGQGFTDTQYF
.	TRBV6-1	TRBJ2-5	TRBD2	TGTGCCAGCAGCGCCGGACTAGCGGACCAAGAGACCCAGTACTTC	CASSAGLADQETQYF
.	TRBV20-1	TRBJ2-5	TRBD2	TGCAGTGCTAGAGATATGCGAGCGGGAGGAGAGACCCAGTACTTC	CSARDMRAGGETQYF
.	TRBV6-1	TRBJ1-1	.	TGTGCCAGCAGACAAGCGAACACTGAAGCTTTCTTT	CASRQANTEAFF
.	TRBV28	TRBJ2-4	.	TGTGCCAGCAGCTCTCCGGGGGGGACAGGGAACAGGGGAGCCAAAAACATTCAGTACTTC	CASSSPGGTGNRGAKNIQYF
.	TRBV19	TRBJ1-5	TRBD1	TGTGCCAGTACCGGGACAGGGGGAGACCAGCCCCAGCATTTT	CASTGTGGDQPQHF
.	TRBV6-1	TRBJ1-2	.	TGTGCCAGCAGCTCGGACACGACCTATGGCTACACCTTC	CASSSDTTYGYTF
.	TRBV7-7	TRBJ2-5	TRBD2	TGTGCTAGCAGCTTAGCGGGCTACCAAGAGACCCAGTACTTC	CASSLAGYQETQYF
few	TRBV7-2	TRBJ1-6	TRBD1	TGTGCCAGCAGCTTATCCCCAGGGGGAACACCCCTCCACTTT	CASSLSPGGTPLHF
.	TRBV20-1	TRBJ1-2	.	TGCAGACCCCAATCGGGACTCCGCCTCTATGGCTACACCTTC	CRPQSGLRLYGYTF
.	TRBV7-7	TRBJ2-7	.	TGTGCCAGCAGCAACAAGGGGGGTGAGCAGTACTTC	CASSNKGGEQYF
.	TRBV20-1	TRBJ1-3	TRBD1	TGCAGTGCTGGACGACAGGGGGCTGGAGGAAACACCATATATTTT	CSAGRQGAGGNTIYF
.	TRBV3-1	TRBJ1-1	.	TGTGCCAGCAGCCTGACCGGGGACACTGAAGCTTTCTTT	CASSLTGDTEAFF
.	TRBV7-8	TRBJ2-5	.	TGTGCCAGCAGCTTAGCGCTAGGAATCGTCCAAGAGACCCAGTACTTC	CASSLALGIVQETQYF
.	TRBV20-1	TRBJ2-5	.	TGCAGTGCTCCCCGGGACGGGGTTAAAACCCAGTACTTC	CSAPRDGVKTQYF
.	TRBV30	TRBJ1-2	.	TGTGCCTGGACGGTCAAACAGGGCTATGGCTACACCTTC	CAWTVKQGYGYTF
few	TRBV28	TRBJ2-5	.	TGTGCCAGCAGTTTCGAACAGGCTAGCCGGGCCCAGTACTTC	CASSFEQASRAQYF
.	TRBV20-1	TRBJ2-5	.	TGCAGTCCCCGAAAGGGAGTCCAAGAGACCCAGTACTTC	CSPRKGVQETQYF
.	TRBV20-1	TRBJ1-4	TRBD1	TGCAGTGCGGGTAATGCGGCAGGGGGCAGCGAAAAACTGTTTTTT	CSAGNAAGGSEKLFF
.	TRBV6-2/TRBV6-3	TRBJ1-2	.	TGTGCCAGCAGCTACCGGACAAGTGTCGGCTACACCTTC	CASSYRTSVGYTF
.	TRBV12-3/TRBV12-4	TRBJ1-1	.	TGTGCCAGCAGTTATTCGGGGCGCGGGACTGAAGCTTTCTTT	CASSYSGRGTEAFF
.	TRBV7-9	TRBJ2-7	.	TGTGCCAGCAGCTCGCAGGGGGGAGGCTCCTACGAGCAGTACTTC	CASSSQGGGSYEQYF
.	TRBV20-1	TRBJ1-2	.	TGCAGTGCTAGGAGGGGTCAGGGGCAGGGCTATGGCTACACCTTC	CSARRGQGQGYGYTF
few	TRBV4-2	TRBJ2-7	TRBD1	TGTGCCAGCAGCCAACGACCCGGGACAGGGGTCAACGAGCAGTACTTC	CASSQRPGTGVNEQYF
once	TRBV4-3	TRBJ2-3	.	TGCGCCAGCAGCCTAGGGTCGGCAGCCAGCACAGATACGCAGTATTTT	CASSLGSAASTDTQYF
.	TRBV11-3	TRBJ2-2	.	TGTGCCAGCAGCTTACGTGGGAACACCGGGGAGCTGTTTTTT	CASSLRGNTGELFF
.	TRBV6-5	TRBJ1-5	.	TGTGCCAGCAGTTACAACCCAGATAGCAATCAGCCCCAGCATTTT	CASSYNPDSNQPQHF
few	TRBV7-3	TRBJ1-2	.	TGTGCCAGCAGCACCGGGAACACCTTC	CASSTGNTF
.	TRBV7-2	TRBJ1-2	TRBD1	TGTGCCAGCAGCTTAGTAAGACAGGGAGGAGGCTACACCTTC	CASSLVRQGGGYTF
.	TRBV7-2	TRBJ2-1	.	TGTGCCAGCAGACTGACGAGCGGCCGCTCCTACAATGAGCAGTTCTTC	CASRLTSGRSYNEQFF
.	TRBV6-4	TRBJ2-1	.	TGTGCCAGCAGTGATCGAGGAAGGAGTCCCTATGAGCAGTTCTTC	CASSDRGRSPYEQFF
.	TRBV4-1	TRBJ2-7	TRBD2	TGCGCCAGCAGCCACCAACTAGCGGGAGGGTACGAGCAGTACTTC	CASSHQLAGGYEQYF
.	TRBV20-1	TRBJ1-5	.	TGCAGTGCTAGCCGGGACACCCAGGGGCCCCAGCATTTT	CSASRDTQGPQHF
.	TRBV20-1	TRBJ2-5	.	TGCAGTGCTAGCCCCCACGGAGGGACCCAAGAGACCCAGTACTTC	CSASPHGGTQETQYF
few	TRBV6-5	TRBJ1-6	TRBD1	TGTGCCAGCAGTTACGGGACAGGGGCTTCACCCCTCCACTTT	CASSYGTGASPLHF